The 15 T cell receptor beta chains reported below all come from one sample, sequenced in a study of T cell changes during pregnancy in multiple sclerosis. Data came from immunoSEQ multiplex PCR; TCRdb stores just in-frame clones and leaves some out. The repertoire includes about 38,000 clones, approximately 92% of them detected once, and around 10% sits in the top ten. The source material was CD8+ T cells from peripheral blood mononuclear cells, sampled after pregnancy. These receptors came from a female donor with multiple sclerosis, enrolled in a pregnancy study.

The rearrangement joins TRBV19 to TRBJ1-1, with D uncertain. Germline-derived CDR1 and CDR2 are LNHDA and SQIVND (reference sequence). This CDR3 is built from 14 residues. V dropped 4 bases and J dropped 0 bases, with 9 bases sitting between them. The CDR3: CASSTSDMNTEAFF. CDR3 bases: TGTGCCAGTAGTACGTCAGACATGAACACTGAAGCTTTCTTT.

The chain joins TRBV6-4 to TRBJ2-1; weak D call: TRBD2 (6 bases). This CDR3 is built from 14 residues. V lost 6 bases, J lost 10 bases, and 19 bases lay in between. Per the germline V gene, CDR1 is MRHNA and CDR2 is SNTAGT. DNA for the CDR3: TGTGCCAGCAGCGCGGGACTCCAGGCCTCAGAGCAGTTCTTC. It encodes CASSAGLQASEQFF.

This chain uses TRBV28 with TRBJ2-1; 7 nucleotides align to TRBD2. CDR3 length: 16 residues. Germline V gene lookup returns CDR1 MDHEN and CDR2 SYDVKM. Trimming cost V 2 bases and J 0 bases; bases outside gene matches: 4. CDR3 loop: CASSLGRGGSYNEQFF. Written as DNA, the CDR3 is TGTGCCAGCAGTTTAGGGCGCGGGGGCTCCTACAATGAGCAGTTCTTC.

J is TRBJ2-5 and V is TRBV7-7, with D tentatively TRBD2 (6 bases). The V gene's germline CDR1 is SSHAT and CDR2 FNYEAQ (reference sequence). The germline V and J ends were trimmed by 2 bases and 4 bases, with 14 bases remaining between them. The CDR3 is 15 amino acids. The CDR3, as DNA: TGTGCCAGCAGCTTATCCGGGGGAACTTTAGAGACCCAGTACTTC. Protein product: CASSLSGGTLETQYF. The whole variable domain, remainder taken from reference TRBV7-7 and TRBJ2-5, is GAGVSQSPRYKVTKRGQDVTLRCDPISSHATLYWYQQALGQGPEFLTYFNYEAQPDKSGLPSDRFSAERPEGSISTLTIQRTEQRDSAMYRCASSLSGGTLETQYFGPGTRLLVL.

The chain combines TRBV15 with TRBJ2-2; a possible D gene is TRBD1 (6 bases). The germline V and J ends were trimmed by 2 bases and 1 base, with 11 bases remaining between them. CDR1 LNHNV and CDR2 YYDKDF come from the germline V gene (reference sequence). The CDR3 has 16 amino acids. In nucleotides, the CDR3 is TGTGCCACCAGCAGATCCCAGGGACAGAACACCGGGGAGCTGTTTTTT. Protein sequence: CATSRSQGQNTGELFF.

The rearrangement links TRBV15 to TRBJ1-3; D may be TRBD1 (5 bases). This CDR3 spans 16 amino acids. Per germline, CDR1 LNHNV and CDR2 YYDKDF (reference sequence). Deletions cut 1 base from V and 2 bases from J, with 12 bases between. DNA of the CDR3: TGTGCCACCAGCAGAGGAAACAGGACCCCTGGAAACACCATATATTTT. This gives the protein CATSRGNRTPGNTIYF.

The sample holds one count of this clone. The V and J genes are TRBV9 and TRBJ1-2, with unresolved D. Trimming removed 0 bases at V and 2 bases at J, with 14 bases between. The V gene's germline CDR1 is SGDLS and CDR2 YYNGEE. The CDR3 spans 16 residues. The CDR3 loop reads CASSVGPYTENYGYTF. Written as DNA, the CDR3 is TGTGCCAGCAGCGTAGGTCCCTATACAGAGAACTATGGCTACACCTTC.

This rearrangement joins TRBV19 to TRBJ2-6, with D possibly matching TRBD2 (6 bases). Trimming pared 3 bases from V and 0 bases from J, leaving 12 bases between. Germline V lookup: CDR1 LNHDA, CDR2 SQIVND (reference sequence). The length of the CDR3 is 17 residues. The CDR3 is CASSIPRELSGANVLTF. The CDR3 DNA reads as TGTGCCAGTAGTATTCCGCGGGAACTCTCTGGGGCCAACGTCCTGACTTTC.

J is TRBJ2-1 and V is TRBV6-1, with D possibly matching TRBD2 (5 bases). Deletions cut 2 bases from V and 0 bases from J, with 14 bases between. This CDR3 has 17 amino acids. Germline V gives CDR1 MNHNS, CDR2 SASEGT. The CDR3 DNA reads TGTGCCAGCAGTGAACGGGGTACGGGGAGCTCCTACAATGAGCAGTTCTTC. Its translation is CASSERGTGSSYNEQFF.

V and J are TRBV28 and TRBJ2-5; 7 nucleotides align to TRBD2. The V and J ends lost 3 bases and 3 bases, in that order; junction bases with no gene match: 7. Per the germline V gene, CDR1 is MDHEN and CDR2 is SYDVKM. CDR3 length: 15 residues. As DNA, the CDR3 is TGTGCCAGCAGTTTGTGGGGGGAGGGAGAAGAGACCCAGTACTTC. It codes for CASSLWGEGEETQYF.

This sequence joins TRBV27 and TRBJ1-2; tentative D call: TRBD1 (6 bases). The CDR3 sequence is 16 residues long. Germline V gives CDR1 MNHEY, CDR2 SMNVEV (reference sequence). V shed 7 bases and J shed 4 bases, with 22 bases lying between them. The CDR3 spells CASNTWGGGNVYGYTF. The CDR3 nucleotides read TGTGCCAGCAATACTTGGGGAGGGGGAAATGTCTATGGCTACACCTTC.

By sample share, this clone is large. The J gene is TRBJ1-6, the V gene TRBV6-1, with TRBD1 matching 9 bases. The CDR3 runs to 14 residues. J lost 9 bases, V lost 3 bases, and 3 bases had no gene match. Germline V lookup: CDR1 MNHNS, CDR2 SASEGT. CDR3 DNA sequence: TGTGCCAGCAGTGAGGGGACAGGGAGTTCACCCCTCCACTTT. Its translation is CASSEGTGSSPLHF.

This clone came up once. The chain has TRBV7-6 and TRBJ2-6, with a possible D match to TRBD2 (5 bases). This CDR3 has 18 residues. Germline V lookup: CDR1 SGHVS, CDR2 FNYEAQ. Between the trimmed V and J ends, which lost 2 bases and 0 bases, there was a span of 14 bases. CDR3 DNA: TGTGCCAGCAGCTTAAACGGGGTTCTAGGCTCTGGGGCCAACGTCCTGACTTTC. Translation gives CASSLNGVLGSGANVLTF.

This chain links TRBV25-1 with TRBJ2-1, with a weak D call TRBD1 (5 bases). Trimming took 6 bases from V and 3 from J, leaving 6 bases between them. CDR3 length: 12 residues. Germline CDR1 MGHDK, CDR2 SYGVNS. This CDR3 is CASRRGYNEQFF. The CDR3 DNA reads as TGTGCCAGCAGAAGGGGCTACAATGAGCAGTTCTTC.

V is TRBV4-1 and J is TRBJ2-7, with D possibly being TRBD1 (5 bases). The CDR3 loop spans 16 amino acids. Between the trimmed V and J ends, which lost 0 bases and 2 bases, there was a span of 14 bases. Germline loops: CDR1 MGHRA, CDR2 YSYEKL. The CDR3 DNA reads TGCGCCAGCAGCCAAGATTCGTTGGAAGGGGCCTACGAGCAGTACTTC. Translation gives CASSQDSLEGAYEQYF.